This entry concerns a single T cell receptor (beta chain). These data belong to a study of blood T cell repertoires in COVID-19. Whole-study context: Samples taken during acute and convalescent COVID-19 were collected in the United States, Italy and Spain. From T cells, B-cell-depleted T cells, or PBMCs came the material, which was cDNA or gDNA.

V trimming: 5 bases; J trimming: 1 base; junction bases outside the gene matches: 3. Germline CDR1 reads SGHTA; CDR2 reads FQGNSA. The CDR3 runs 14 residues. Methods used by the authors: Estimated nucleated cell counts came from reference gene primer amplification. Repertoires were generated with immunoSEQ multiplex PCR, while TCRdb's copy carries only in-frame clones and drops some. D and trimming come from the DNA, and the V and J calls and clone size come from that table. The sample lists over 200,000 clones, more than 75% occurring once. V is TRBV7-2 and J is TRBJ2-7; TRBD2 aligns across 9 bases. This clonotype originated in an older man with acute or convalescent COVID-19. Material: peripheral blood. CDR3 residues: CASSTTSGSYEQYF. The CDR3 coding sequence is TGTGCCAGCAGCACCACTAGCGGGTCCTACGAGCAGTACTTC.